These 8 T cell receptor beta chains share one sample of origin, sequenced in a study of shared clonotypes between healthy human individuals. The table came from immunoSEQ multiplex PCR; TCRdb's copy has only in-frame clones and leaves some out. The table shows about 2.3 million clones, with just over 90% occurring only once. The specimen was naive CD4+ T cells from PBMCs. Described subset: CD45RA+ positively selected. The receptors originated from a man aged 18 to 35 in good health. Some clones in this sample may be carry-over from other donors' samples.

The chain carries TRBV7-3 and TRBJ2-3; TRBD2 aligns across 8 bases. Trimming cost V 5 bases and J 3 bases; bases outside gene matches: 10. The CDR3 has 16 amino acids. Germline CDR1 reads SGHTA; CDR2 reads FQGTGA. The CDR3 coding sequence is TGTGCCAGCAGCCCGATCCTAGCGGGCCCAACAGATACGCAGTATTTT. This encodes CASSPILAGPTDTQYF.

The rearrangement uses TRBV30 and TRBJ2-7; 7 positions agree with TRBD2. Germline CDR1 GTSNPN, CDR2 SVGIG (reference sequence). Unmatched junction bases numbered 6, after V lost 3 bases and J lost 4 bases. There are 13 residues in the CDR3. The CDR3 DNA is TGTGCCTGGAGCCTCGGGGGGAGGTACGAGCAGTACTTC. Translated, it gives CAWSLGGRYEQYF.

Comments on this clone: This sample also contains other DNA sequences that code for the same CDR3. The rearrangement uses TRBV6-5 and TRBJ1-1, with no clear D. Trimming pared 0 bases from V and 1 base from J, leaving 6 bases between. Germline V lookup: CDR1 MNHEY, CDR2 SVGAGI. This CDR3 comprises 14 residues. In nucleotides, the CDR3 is TGTGCCAGCAGTTACTCGGGAGGGAACACTGAAGCTTTCTTT. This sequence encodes CASSYSGGNTEAFF.

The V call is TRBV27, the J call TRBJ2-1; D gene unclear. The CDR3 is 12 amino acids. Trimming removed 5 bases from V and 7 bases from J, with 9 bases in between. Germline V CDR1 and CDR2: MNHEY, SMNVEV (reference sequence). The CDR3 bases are TGTGCCAGCAGTCCGACGGTGAATGAGCAGTTCTTC. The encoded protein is CASSPTVNEQFF.

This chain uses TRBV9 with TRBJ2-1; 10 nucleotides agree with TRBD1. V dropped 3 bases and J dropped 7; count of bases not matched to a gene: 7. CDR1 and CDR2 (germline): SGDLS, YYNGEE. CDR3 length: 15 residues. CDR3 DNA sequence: TGTGCCAGCAGCGCAGACAGGGGGCTCAGGAATGAGCAGTTCTTC. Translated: CASSADRGLRNEQFF. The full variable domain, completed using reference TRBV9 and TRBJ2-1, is DSGVTQTPKHLITATGQRVTLRCSPRSGDLSVYWYQQSLDQGLQFLIQYYNGEERAKGNILERFSAQQFPDLHSELNLSSLELGDSALYFCASSADRGLRNEQFFGPGTRLTVL.

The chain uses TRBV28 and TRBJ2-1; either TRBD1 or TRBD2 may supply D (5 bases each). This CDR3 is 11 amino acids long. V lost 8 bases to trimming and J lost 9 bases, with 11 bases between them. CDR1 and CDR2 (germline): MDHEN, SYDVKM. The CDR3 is CASPQGVEQFF. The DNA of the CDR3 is TGTGCCAGCCCCCAGGGAGTTGAGCAGTTCTTC.

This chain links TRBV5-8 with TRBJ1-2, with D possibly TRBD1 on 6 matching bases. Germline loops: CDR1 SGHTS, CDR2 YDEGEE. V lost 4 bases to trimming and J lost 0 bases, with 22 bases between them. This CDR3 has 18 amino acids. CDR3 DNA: TGTGCCAGCAGCCTACCCGGGACAAGCTACCCATCTAACTATGGCTACACCTTC. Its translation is CASSLPGTSYPSNYGYTF.

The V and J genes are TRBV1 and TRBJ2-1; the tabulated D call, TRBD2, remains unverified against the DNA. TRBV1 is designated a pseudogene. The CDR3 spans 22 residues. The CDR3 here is CTSSQDSLSTSGRPEPNNEQFF. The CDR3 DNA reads TGCACCAGCAGCCAAGATAGCCTCTCGACTAGCGGGAGGCCCGAACCCAACAATGAGCAGTTCTTC.